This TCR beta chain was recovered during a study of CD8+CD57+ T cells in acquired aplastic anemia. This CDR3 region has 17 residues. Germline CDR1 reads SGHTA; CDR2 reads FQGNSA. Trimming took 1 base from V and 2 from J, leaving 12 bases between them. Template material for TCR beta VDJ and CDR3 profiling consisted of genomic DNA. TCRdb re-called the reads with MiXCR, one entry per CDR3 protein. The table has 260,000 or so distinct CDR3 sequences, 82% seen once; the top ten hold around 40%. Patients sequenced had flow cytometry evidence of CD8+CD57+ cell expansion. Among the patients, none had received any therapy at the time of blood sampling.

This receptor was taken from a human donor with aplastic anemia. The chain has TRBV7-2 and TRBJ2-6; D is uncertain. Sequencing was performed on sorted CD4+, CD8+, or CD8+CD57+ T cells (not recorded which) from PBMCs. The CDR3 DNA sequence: TGTGCCAGCAGCTTAGGGAGAGGCCCCGCTGGGGCCAACGTCCTGACTTTC. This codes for CASSLGRGPAGANVLTF. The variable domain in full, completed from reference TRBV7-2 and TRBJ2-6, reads GAGVSQSPSNKVTEKGKDVELRCDPISGHTALYWYRQSLGQGLEFLIYFQGNSAPDKSGLPSDRFSAERTGGSVSTLTIQRTQQEDSAVYLCASSLGRGPAGANVLTFGAGSRLTVL.